This T cell receptor beta chain was retrieved from a study of shared clonotypes between healthy human individuals. As processed by the authors: In the immunoSEQ data, sequences were junction-only and lacked quality scores, so filtering differed. Assay used: immunoSEQ multiplex PCR; TCRdb lists only in-frame clones, some missing. V, J and clone size derive from that table, while D and trimming were established from the DNA sequence. This table has approximately 720,000 clones, around 92% appearing once. This CDR3 has 13 residues. Germline lookup yields CDR1 SEHNR and CDR2 FQNEAQ (reference sequence). CD8 cells regarded as naive lacked CD45RO, were positively chosen for CCR7, and omitted terminally differentiated effector memory CD45RA+ cells. A word on this clone: One junction end does not reproduce the germline sequence, and a read error may be involved.

Sample: naive CD8+ T cells sorted from blood. The sequence derives from a man between 25 and 39 years old in good health. The rearrangement links TRBV7-9 to TRBJ1-5; no reliable D call. This CDR3 reads CACSINSNQPQHF. In nucleotides, the CDR3 is TGTGCCTGCAGCATAAATAGCAATCAGCCCCAGCATTTT.